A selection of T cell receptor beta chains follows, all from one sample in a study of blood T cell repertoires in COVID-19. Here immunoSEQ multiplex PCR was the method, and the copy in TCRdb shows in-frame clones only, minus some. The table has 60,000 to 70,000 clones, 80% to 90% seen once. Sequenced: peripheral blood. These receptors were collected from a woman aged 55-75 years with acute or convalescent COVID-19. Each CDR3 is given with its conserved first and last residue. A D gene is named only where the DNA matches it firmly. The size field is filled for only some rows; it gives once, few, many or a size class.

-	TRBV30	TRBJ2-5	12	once	CAWSSSAETQYF	TGTGCCTGGAGCAGTAGCGCAGAGACCCAGTACTTC
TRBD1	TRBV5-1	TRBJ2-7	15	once	CASTLGQVDTYEQYF	TGCGCCAGCACCTTAGGACAGGTTGACACCTACGAGCAGTACTTC
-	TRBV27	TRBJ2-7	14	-	CASRPRGTVYEQYF	TGTGCCAGCAGACCCCGGGGGACAGTTTACGAGCAGTACTTC
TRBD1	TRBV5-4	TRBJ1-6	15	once	CASSYRGRWDSPLHF	TGTGCCAGCAGCTACAGGGGGCGTTGGGATTCACCCCTCCACTTT
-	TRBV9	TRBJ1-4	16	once	CASSVRPTQGGEKLFF	TGTGCCAGCAGCGTCCGACCCACTCAGGGCGGCGAAAAACTGTTTTTT
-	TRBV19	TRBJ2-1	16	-	CASSATGPSSYNEQFF	TGTGCCAGTAGTGCCACAGGTCCCTCGTCCTACAATGAGCAGTTCTTC
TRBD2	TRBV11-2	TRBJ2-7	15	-	CASRSRGDGSYEQYF	TGTGCCAGCAGGTCCCGGGGGGACGGCTCCTACGAGCAGTACTTC
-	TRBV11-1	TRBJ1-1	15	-	CASSLAQGRNTEAFF	TGTGCCAGCAGCTTAGCACAGGGAAGGAACACTGAAGCTTTCTTT
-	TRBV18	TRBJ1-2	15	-	CASSPPPPGGYGYTF	TGTGCCAGCTCACCACCACCGCCAGGAGGGTATGGCTACACCTTC
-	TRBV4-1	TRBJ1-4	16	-	CASSQVGLSRGEKLFF	TGCGCCAGCAGCCAGGTTGGACTTAGCCGGGGAGAAAAACTGTTTTTT
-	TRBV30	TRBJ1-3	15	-	CAWSVPKRWGNTIYF	TGTGCCTGGAGTGTACCCAAGCGGTGGGGAAACACCATATATTTT
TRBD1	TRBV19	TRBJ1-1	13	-	CASGPDRASQAFF	TGTGCCAGTGGCCCGGACAGGGCCTCGCAAGCTTTCTTT
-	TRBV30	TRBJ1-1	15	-	CAWSFRGGRHTEAFF	TGTGCCTGGAGTTTCCGGGGCGGGAGACACACTGAAGCTTTCTTT
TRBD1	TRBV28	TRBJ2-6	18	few	CASSFLMDRVTGANVLTF	TGTGCCAGCAGTTTTCTAATGGACAGGGTCACTGGGGCCAACGTCCTGACTTTC
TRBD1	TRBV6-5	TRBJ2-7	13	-	CASRLLPQGAAYF	TGTGCCAGCAGACTACTACCGCAGGGGGCGGCATACTTC
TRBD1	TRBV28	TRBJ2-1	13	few	CASRRQGRDEQFF	TGTGCCAGCAGGCGACAGGGGCGGGATGAGCAGTTCTTC
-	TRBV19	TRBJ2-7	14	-	CASKRRTTAYEQYF	TGTGCCAGTAAAAGGAGGACCACAGCCTACGAGCAGTACTTC
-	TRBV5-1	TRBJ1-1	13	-	CASSLAAGAEAFF	TGCGCCAGCAGCTTGGCAGCCGGGGCTGAAGCTTTCTTT